The subject of this entry is one T cell receptor (beta chain). As yet, its antigen is unknown. UMIs and sample barcodes were carried by the TCR alpha and TCR beta cDNA libraries that 5'RACE produced using constant-segment primers. From the 5' RACE reads, TCRdb called clonotypes with MiXCR, one entry per CDR3 protein. Altogether some 450,000 distinct CDR3 sequences are present, around 20% being singletons, with the ten largest covering around 8%. The V end was cut by 3 bases, the J end by 0 bases, with 12 bases between. Germline CDR1 is KGHDR and CDR2 is SFDVKD. CDR3 length: 16 amino acids. The record originates from a study of T-cell memory formation after mild COVID-19. Turning to the study itself: Clusters were largely donor specific. Study-level findings and limits: CD4+ clones that contracted lay mainly in CM and EM; CD8+ ones lay in EMRA. For second-wave clones that peaked at day 37, SARS-CoV-2 specificity went unverified.

The sequence came from an adult woman who had mild COVID-19 (a few samples of this study predate the infection). Cell type and time point are not known. J is TRBJ2-3 and V is TRBV24-1, with D uncertain. The sample comprised PBMCs or a T cell subset sorted from them (not recorded which). The CDR3 is CATSDLAGHSTDTQYF. In DNA, the CDR3 is TGTGCCACCAGTGATCTTGCAGGCCATAGCACAGATACGCAGTATTTT.